This entry is about one T cell receptor beta chain. This record belongs to a study of control samples from healthy donors and cancer patients. This table comes from immunoSEQ multiplex PCR, and its TCRdb copy is limited to in-frame clones, with some not included. Among approximately 58,000 clones listed, around 87% were seen once. V lost 4 bases and J 6 bases, leaving 13 bases between the germline ends. The germline CDR1 and CDR2 sequences are SNHLY and FYNNEI. The CDR3 covers 14 residues. What was sequenced was PBMCs. The chain links TRBV2 to TRBJ1-5, with a possible D match to TRBD1 (5 bases). The sequence came from a woman aged 55 to 70 with lung cancer. The CDR3 here is CASSGQIMGQPQHF. The DNA for the CDR3 is TGTGCCAGCAGTGGACAGATTATGGGTCAGCCCCAGCATTTT.